This T cell receptor (beta chain) was observed in a study of early T cells in non-severe SARS-CoV-2 infection. About the study: Chains stayed unpaired after sequencing of bulk RNA from unsorted whole blood. Study-level points and caveats: A preference for anti-spike CD8 responses marked VDJdb matching, which missed private and CD4 specificities.

This clonotype was detected ten times or more. No antigen is known for it. Molecules of cDNA were individually given unique molecular identifiers that were attached to them. TCRdb re-analysed the 5' RACE reads in MiXCR, keeping a single row per CDR3 protein. This table has about 26,000 distinct CDR3 sequences, 4% to 4.5% appearing once. This receptor was obtained from an adult who was a healthcare worker with PCR-confirmed SARS-CoV-2 infection or an uninfected control (not recorded which). The sample consisted of whole blood.

CDR3 residues: CASSLQGAGYTF. The CDR3 DNA reads TGTGCCAGCAGCTTACAGGGCGCTGGCTACACCTTC. V and J are TRBV11-2 and TRBJ1-2; tentative D call: TRBD1 (5 bases). The germline CDR1 and CDR2 sequences are SGHAT and FQNNGV. Trimming took off 2 bases at V and 7 bases at J, with 8 bases between the two ends. The CDR3 totals 12 residues. Complete variable domain (other parts from reference TRBV11-2 and TRBJ1-2): EAGVAQSPRYKIIEKRQSVAFWCNPISGHATLYWYQQILGQGPKLLIQFQNNGVVDDSQLPKDRFSAERLKGVDSTLKIQPAKLEDSAVYLCASSLQGAGYTFGSGTRLTVV.